The 26 T cell receptor beta chains below all came from one sample that was sequenced in a study of cytomegalovirus exposure and HLA in healthy donors (dated by TCRdb to 2015 to 2018). The library relied on the immunoSEQ multiplex PCR assay. For the multiplex PCR, a mixture combining 60 forward primers for TCR Vbeta segments and 13 reverse primers for TCR Jbeta segments was used. Not all clones reach the TCRdb copy of this immuneACCESS table, which keeps in-frame sequences only. Checked studies attribute under half of the gap to unresolved V genes and leave the rest unexplained. The sample contains about 94,000 clones, roughly 72% of them found a single time. The ten largest clones capture around 22% of the sample. The sequencing sample was made of PBMCs. These receptors all stem from a man aged 25 to 40 in good health and CMV-seropositive.

The chain employs TRBV7-9 and TRBJ2-7; 8 bases agree with TRBD1. Germline V gives CDR1 SEHNR, CDR2 FQNEAQ (reference sequence). The CDR3 sequence is 12 residues long. After removal of 8 bases from V and 5 bases from J, the junction contained 5 bases not matched to a gene. The CDR3 region has the DNA TGTGCCAGCGGGTCGACAGGGGACGAGCAGTACTTC. It translates to CASGSTGDEQYF.

The rearrangement uses TRBV4-3 and TRBJ2-5; 7 bases are shared with TRBD2. This CDR3 has 16 residues. CDR1 is LGHNA and CDR2 is YSLEER in the germline V gene. The V and J ends lost 0 bases and 1 base, in that order; junction bases with no gene match: 5. For the CDR3, the DNA is TGCGCCAGCAGCCAAGATTGGACTAGTCCCCAAGAGACCCAGTACTTC. This encodes CASSQDWTSPQETQYF.

The chain uses TRBV2 and TRBJ2-5, with 7 bases aligning to TRBD2. CDR1 is SNHLY, CDR2 FYNNEI, per germline. CDR3 size: 16 residues. The V gene end was trimmed by 6 bases and the J gene end by 2 bases; junction bases not matched to a gene: 12. This CDR3 is CASRGGTVRVQETQYF. CDR3 sequence (DNA): TGTGCCAGCAGGGGGGGGACGGTTAGGGTACAAGAGACCCAGTACTTC.

In this sample, this clone turned up once. The chain couples TRBV7-9 to TRBJ2-1, with unresolved D. Germline CDR1 SEHNR, CDR2 FQNEAQ (reference sequence). This CDR3 has 13 amino acids. V lost 1 base and J lost 5, with 6 bases in between. The CDR3 DNA reads TGTGCCAGCAGCTTAGAAGACAACAATGAGCAGTTCTTC. Translated, it gives CASSLEDNNEQFF.

V usage is TRBV5-1 and J usage is TRBJ1-1; 7 bases agree with TRBD1. The germline V gene encodes CDR1 SGHRS and CDR2 YFSETQ. The CDR3 has 15 residues. V trimming: 4 bases; J trimming: 1 base; junction bases outside the gene matches: 7. The CDR3 here is CASSQSGQENTEAFF. CDR3 sequence (DNA): TGCGCCAGCAGCCAATCCGGACAGGAGAACACTGAAGCTTTCTTT. The whole variable domain, remainder taken from reference TRBV5-1 and TRBJ1-1, is KAGVTQTPRYLIKTRGQQVTLSCSPISGHRSVSWYQQTPGQGLQFLFEYFSETQRNKGNFPGRFSGRQFSNSRSEMNVSTLELGDSALYLCASSQSGQENTEAFFGQGTRLTVV.

Points on this clone: At one of its ends the junction is not consistent with the germline gene, which may arise from a read error. V usage is TRBV7-7 and J usage is TRBJ2-1; TRBD2 matches at 8 bases. Germline CDR1 SSHAT, CDR2 FNYEAQ (reference sequence). This CDR3 comprises 15 residues. The CDR3 DNA follows: TGTGCTAGCAGCTTAGGGCCCGGGGGGGGAAATGAGCAGTTCTTC. This sequence encodes CASSLGPGGGNEQFF.

V and J are TRBV6-1 and TRBJ2-3, with 7 bases fitting TRBD1. Looked up from germline, CDR1 is MNHNS and CDR2 is SASEGT. V shed 1 base, J shed 2 bases, and the junction held 12 bases outside the gene matches. This CDR3 is built from 18 residues. CDR3 protein: CASSEGRIRQGPTDTQYF. The CDR3 nucleotides are TGTGCCAGCAGTGAAGGCCGAATCAGACAGGGACCCACAGATACGCAGTATTTT.

As DNA, the CDR3 is TGTGCCAGCAGCTTAGGGCAGGCTGATCTCACTGAAGCTTTCTTT. Encoded protein: CASSLGQADLTEAFF. V gene TRBV11-3 combines with J gene TRBJ1-1; no clear D. Trimming stripped 1 base from V and 4 bases from J, with 13 bases between. The germline CDR1 and CDR2 sequences are SGHNT and YENEEA. CDR3 size: 15 residues.

This clone was found once. V gene TRBV5-8 combines with J gene TRBJ2-3, with TRBD1 matching 9 bases. Germline CDR1 SGHTS, CDR2 YDEGEE. V lost 8 bases and J lost 3; bases outside the gene matches: 7. This CDR3 has 14 amino acids. The CDR3 DNA sequence: TGTGCCAGAACTTCGGACAGGGGTACAGATACGCAGTATTTT. Amino acids: CARTSDRGTDTQYF.

Here the CDR3 DNA reads TGTGCCAGCAGCCCTAGCGGGGGGGCTACTGGCAGCGAGCAGTACTTC. This sequence encodes CASSPSGGATGSEQYF. V gene TRBV9 combines with J gene TRBJ2-7; 12 bases fit TRBD2. Trimming at V came to 4 bases and at J to 6 bases, leaving 11 bases not matched to a gene. Germline CDR1 and CDR2: SGDLS and YYNGEE. The CDR3 contains 16 residues.

The chain has TRBV6-5 and TRBJ1-1; D might be TRBD1 (6 bases). Between the trimmed V and J ends, which lost 2 bases and 2 bases, there was a span of 9 bases. CDR3 size: 14 residues. Germline V CDR1 and CDR2: MNHEY, SVGAGI. CDR3 nucleotides: TGTGCCAGCAGTTACAACAGGGTTAACACTGAAGCTTTCTTT. Translating gives CASSYNRVNTEAFF.

A few counts support this clone. This chain connects TRBV30 to TRBJ2-1, with TRBD2 matching over 7 bases. The CDR3 covers 13 residues. J gave up 9 bases and V 3 bases, and 8 bases lay outside the gene matches. From germline, CDR1 is GTSNPN and CDR2 SVGIG (reference sequence). The CDR3 coding sequence is TGTGCCTGGAGCTATGGGAGGGGAACTGAGCAGTTCTTC. As protein: CAWSYGRGTEQFF. The whole variable domain, filled in from reference TRBV30 and TRBJ2-1, reads SQTIHQWPATLVQPVGSPLSLECTVEGTSNPNLYWYRQAAGRGLQLLFYSVGIGQISSEVPQNLSASRPQDRQFILSSKKLLLSDSGFYLCAWSYGRGTEQFFGPGTRLTVL.

The chain is built from TRBV7-8 and TRBJ1-2, with D possibly matching TRBD1 (5 bases). The germline CDR1 and CDR2 sequences are SGHVS and FQNEAQ. Trimming left V 1 base short and J 3 bases short, with 9 bases between. CDR3 size: 14 residues. This chain's CDR3 is CASSLGDSDYGYTF. The CDR3 nucleotides are TGTGCCAGCAGCTTAGGAGACAGCGACTATGGCTACACCTTC. Full variable domain (rest looked up from reference TRBV7-8 and TRBJ1-2): GAGVSQSPRYKVAKRGQDVALRCDPISGHVSLFWYQQALGQGPEFLTYFQNEAQLDKSGLPSDRFFAERPEGSVSTLKIQRTQQEDSAVYLCASSLGDSDYGYTFGSGTRLTVV.

The rearrangement uses TRBV15 and TRBJ1-1; tentative D call: TRBD1 (5 bases). The V gene's germline CDR1 is LNHNV and CDR2 YYDKDF (reference sequence). V shed 5 bases and J shed 7 bases, with 14 bases lying between them. The CDR3 covers 13 residues. CDR3: CATSGTSDSEAFF. CDR3 DNA: TGTGCCACCAGCGGAACATCTGACAGTGAAGCTTTCTTT. The full variable domain, its missing parts supplied by reference TRBV15 and TRBJ1-1, is DAMVIQNPRYQVTQFGKPVTLSCSQTLNHNVMYWYQQKSSQAPKLLFHYYDKDFNNEADTPDNFQSRRPNTSFCFLDIRSPGLGDTAMYLCATSGTSDSEAFFGQGTRLTVV.

This sequence joins TRBV19 and TRBJ1-1; possibly TRBD1 for D (5 bases). CDR1 and CDR2 from the germline V gene are LNHDA and SQIVND (reference sequence). With 3 bases removed from V and 4 bases from J, the gap between germline ends came to 12 bases. The CDR3 spans 14 residues. The CDR3 loop reads CASSIDQGGTEAFF. The CDR3 DNA is TGTGCCAGTAGTATCGACCAGGGAGGCACTGAAGCTTTCTTT. The variable domain in full, completed from reference TRBV19 and TRBJ1-1, reads DGGITQSPKYLFRKEGQNVTLSCEQNLNHDAMYWYRQDPGQGLRLIYYSQIVNDFQKGDIAEGYSVSREKKESFPLTVTSAQKNPTAFYLCASSIDQGGTEAFFGQGTRLTVV.

The chain uses TRBV7-3 and TRBJ1-5, with a possible D match to TRBD1 (6 bases). Trimming removed 5 bases at V and 4 bases at J, with 21 bases between. This CDR3 is 17 amino acids long. CDR1 and CDR2 from the germline V gene are SGHTA and FQGTGA. The CDR3 nucleotides are TGTGCCAGCAGCCGGTCTAGGGTACAGGGCGGAAATCAGCCCCAGCATTTT. It codes for CASSRSRVQGGNQPQHF.

V is TRBV6-5 and J is TRBJ2-2; D is unclear. Trimming shortened V by 0 bases and J by 5 bases, and 7 bases separated the two germline ends. Germline V gene data show CDR1 as MNHEY and CDR2 as SVGAGI. The CDR3 has 14 amino acids. CDR3 protein: CASSYSLLTGELFF. CDR3 in DNA: TGTGCCAGCAGTTACTCTCTTTTAACCGGGGAGCTGTTTTTT.

This clone was recorded many times. V is TRBV6-5 and J is TRBJ2-1; TRBD2 agrees at 13 bases. V was clipped by 4 bases and J by 6 bases; unmatched bases: 3. CDR1 is MNHEY and CDR2 is SVGAGI in the germline V gene. CDR3 length equals 15 residues. This CDR3 reads CASSLTSGRANEQFF. CDR3 in DNA: TGTGCCAGCAGTTTAACTAGCGGGAGGGCCAATGAGCAGTTCTTC.

The chain has TRBV5-4 and TRBJ2-1, with D uncertain. CDR1 SGHNT and CDR2 YYREEE come from the germline V gene (reference sequence). The CDR3 is made up of 16 amino acids. Trimming took 0 bases from V and 2 from J, leaving 12 bases between them. CDR3 sequence reads: CASSLAGPSAYNEQFF. CDR3 in DNA: TGTGCCAGCAGCTTGGCGGGTCCTAGTGCCTACAATGAGCAGTTCTTC. The variable domain in full, with the rest retrieved from reference TRBV5-4 and TRBJ2-1, is ETGVTQSPTHLIKTRGQQVTLRCSSQSGHNTVSWYQQALGQGPQFIFQYYREEENGRGNFPPRFSGLQFPNYSSELNVNALELDDSALYLCASSLAGPSAYNEQFFGPGTRLTVL.

J is TRBJ1-1 and V is TRBV5-4; D uncertain. Germline V CDR1 and CDR2: SGHNT, YYREEE (reference sequence). V lost 0 bases to trimming and J lost 4 bases, with 13 bases between them. The CDR3 loop spans 15 amino acids. CDR3 sequence (DNA): TGTGCCAGCAGCTTGGAAGCCGGGTCGAGCACTGAAGCTTTCTTT. Protein product: CASSLEAGSSTEAFF.

This clone was seen only a few times. This rearrangement joins TRBV25-1 to TRBJ2-3, with 12 bases aligning to TRBD2. V was clipped by 6 bases and J by 6 bases; unmatched bases: 16. The length of the CDR3 is 18 residues. CDR1 is MGHDK, CDR2 SYGVNS, per germline. The CDR3 coding sequence is TGTGCCAGCAGCAAAAGAGAAATACGGACTAGCGGGACGGATACGCAGTATTTT. This gives the protein CASSKREIRTSGTDTQYF.

The rearrangement links TRBV5-4 to TRBJ1-3, with D tentatively TRBD1 (5 bases). The CDR3 is 16 residues long. Trimming shortened V by 0 bases and J by 0 bases, and 10 bases separated the two germline ends. The germline V gene has CDR1 SGHNT and CDR2 YYREEE (reference sequence). The chain's CDR3 is CASSLAGTYSGNTIYF. The CDR3 DNA reads as TGTGCCAGCAGCTTGGCCGGGACTTACTCTGGAAACACCATATATTTT.

V gene TRBV5-1 combines with J gene TRBJ1-1; D remains ambiguous. Germline CDR1 and CDR2: SGHRS and YFSETQ. Trimming removed 1 base from V and 0 bases from J, with 7 bases in between. The CDR3 has 14 amino acids. This CDR3 is CASSLWQMNTEAFF. The CDR3 nucleotides read TGCGCCAGCAGCTTGTGGCAGATGAACACTGAAGCTTTCTTT.

The V call is TRBV4-3, the J call TRBJ1-3; 7 bases fit TRBD1. The CDR3 is 15 residues long. Trimming took 4 bases from V and 2 from J; bases not matched to a gene: 5. CDR1 and CDR2 (germline): LGHNA, YSLEER. The DNA of the CDR3 is TGCGCCAGCAGCCCCGACAGGGTAACTGGAAACACCATATATTTT. This encodes CASSPDRVTGNTIYF.

This clone is a singleton in its sample. The genes are TRBV6-1 and TRBJ1-2, with D maybe TRBD1 (5 bases). The CDR3 length is 11 residues. The germline CDR1 and CDR2 sequences are MNHNS and SASEGT. V was trimmed by 5 bases and J by 7 bases, leaving 8 bases between them. CDR3 amino acids: CASSLGLGYTF. The CDR3 nucleotides are TGTGCCAGCAGTTTGGGGCTTGGCTACACCTTC.

A few counts support this clone. The chain carries TRBV7-6 and TRBJ1-4, with a possible D match to TRBD1 (6 bases). CDR3 size: 16 residues. Germline assignment: CDR1 SGHVS and CDR2 FNYEAQ. V shed 5 bases and J shed 0 bases, with 13 bases lying between them. The CDR3 DNA reads TGTGCCAGCAGCCTTGAACAGGGCGCAACTAATGAAAAACTGTTTTTT. It specifies CASSLEQGATNEKLFF.